The text below deals with one T cell receptor beta chain. The antigen remains undetermined. The data were taken from a study of graft-versus-host responses after intestinal transplantation. The wider study: Recipients had transplants, and these were multivisceral, liver-intestinal, or isolated intestinal. Study-wide findings and caveats: Peak levels of circulating GvH clones tracked with early post-transplant HvG declines. GvH clones turned up in recipient marrow; some had shown up first in ileum or blood. Individuals who had graft-donor T cell macrochimerism had allografts that showed high graft-versus-host to host-versus-graft clonal ratios.

Sequenced by immunoSEQ multiplex PCR; TCRdb stores in-frame clones only, minus some. Counted here are about 97,000 clones, 75% to 95% occurring once; the ten biggest clones make up roughly 16%. J was trimmed by 5 bases and V by 3 bases; bases with no gene match: 5. Germline CDR1 SGDLS, CDR2 YYNGEE. The CDR3 covers 13 residues. The sequencing used PBMCs, collected 450 to 460 days after intestinal transplant. The V call is TRBV9, the J call TRBJ2-7; 7 nucleotides agree with TRBD1. The origin of this receptor is a human patient who received an intestinal transplant, so some T cells may come from the graft donor. As DNA, the CDR3 is TGTGCCAGCAGCGGGGGACAGCCAAACGAGCAGTACTTC. It yields the protein CASSGGQPNEQYF.